Presented here are 18 T cell receptor beta chains from one specimen sequenced in a study of blood T cell repertoires in COVID-19. The protocol was immunoSEQ multiplex PCR, while the TCRdb copy is restricted to in-frame clones and leaves out a portion. The sample yields over 300,000 clones, 70% to 90% seen once. Material: PBMCs or T cells enriched from blood (not recorded which). The source is a woman in her thirties with acute COVID-19.

This clone was seen a handful of times. The chain is built from TRBV27 and TRBJ1-3, with 10 bases fitting TRBD1. The trim removed 6 bases at V and 1 base at J, leaving 3 bases unmatched. This CDR3 is built from 15 residues. Germline CDR1 and CDR2: MNHEY and SMNVEV (reference sequence). CDR3 amino acids: CASSRDRGSGNTIYF. The CDR3 DNA is TGTGCCAGCAGCCGGGACAGGGGATCTGGAAACACCATATATTTT.

The chain is built from TRBV11-1 and TRBJ2-3; D possibly corresponds to TRBD1 (5 bases). Germline loops: CDR1 SGHAT, CDR2 FQDESV (reference sequence). With 2 bases removed from V and 5 bases from J, the gap between germline ends came to 17 bases. This CDR3 has 16 amino acids. CDR3 DNA: TGTGCCAGCAGCTTATTTCAGGGCTGGGCAAGAGATACGCAGTATTTT. Its translation is CASSLFQGWARDTQYF.

This clone was found a few times. V and J are TRBV9 and TRBJ2-3; D call uncertain. V gave up 3 bases and J gave up 2 bases, with 16 bases separating them. In germline, CDR1 is SGDLS, CDR2 YYNGEE. This CDR3 has 16 amino acids. CDR3 DNA: TGTGCCAGCAGCGCGAGGTTTAGCCGTTCCACAGATACGCAGTATTTT. It is translated as CASSARFSRSTDTQYF.

This chain uses TRBV7-8 with TRBJ1-5; 8 bases line up with TRBD1. V shed 3 bases, J shed 0 bases, and the junction held 4 bases outside the gene matches. The CDR3 has 16 residues. Germline V gene lookup returns CDR1 SGHVS and CDR2 FQNEAQ. CDR3 amino acids: CASSLQGANSNQPQHF. In DNA, the CDR3 is TGTGCCAGCAGCTTGCAGGGGGCAAATAGCAATCAGCCCCAGCATTTT.

The J gene is TRBJ1-5, the V gene TRBV6-5, with 7 positions matching TRBD1. The CDR3 contains 15 residues. Germline V gene sequence: CDR1 MNHEY, CDR2 SVGAGI. V trimming: 8 bases; J trimming: 4 bases; junction bases outside the gene matches: 11. In DNA, the CDR3 is TGTGCCAGCTCTCTCGGGACAGTCGAAAATCAGCCCCAGCATTTT. Protein product: CASSLGTVENQPQHF.

This rearrangement joins TRBV18 to TRBJ1-3, with D possibly matching TRBD1 (5 bases). CDR1 and CDR2 (germline): KGHSH, LQKENI. The V gene lost 3 bases and the J gene lost 3 bases, with 15 bases spanning the gap. The CDR3 contains 16 residues. CDR3 nucleotides: TGTGCCAGCTCACCCGGAATGGAGGGGAATGGAAACACCATATATTTT. Residues: CASSPGMEGNGNTIYF.

The rearrangement links TRBV9 to TRBJ2-3, with 11 bases fitting TRBD2. Germline CDR1 SGDLS, CDR2 YYNGEE. The CDR3 is 16 residues long. V dropped 4 bases and J dropped 6; count of bases not matched to a gene: 10. The DNA of the CDR3 is TGTGCCAGCAGCACGAGCACTAGCGGGGGTGTGGATACGCAGTATTTT. This codes for CASSTSTSGGVDTQYF.

The V and J genes are TRBV18 and TRBJ2-7; possible D gene TRBD2, 6 bases. Trimming stripped 2 bases from V and 0 bases from J, with 14 bases between. CDR3 length: 16 amino acids. The germline gives CDR1 KGHSH, CDR2 LQKENI. The CDR3 coding sequence is TGTGCCAGCTCACCAATGCGGGGTCTTAGCTCCTACGAGCAGTACTTC. Translation gives CASSPMRGLSSYEQYF.

The chain has TRBV6-5 and TRBJ1-5, with TRBD1 as a possible D gene (6 bases). The V and J ends lost 2 bases and 5 bases respectively, with 7 bases between them. The length of the CDR3 is 13 residues. Germline assignment: CDR1 MNHEY and CDR2 SVGAGI. The CDR3 protein is CASSYEGDQPQHF. The CDR3 DNA is TGTGCCAGCAGTTACGAGGGGGATCAGCCCCAGCATTTT.

The chain has TRBV5-5 and TRBJ1-5; the D is unclear. Germline CDR1 reads SGHKS; CDR2 reads YYEKEE (reference sequence). V lost 4 bases to trimming and J lost 0 bases, with 14 bases between them. CDR3 length: 16 residues. CDR3 region: CASSLIYGYSNQPQHF. The CDR3, as DNA: TGTGCCAGCAGCCTTATCTACGGTTATAGCAATCAGCCCCAGCATTTT.

This chain uses TRBV29-1 with TRBJ1-1; possible D gene TRBD1, 5 bases. CDR3 size: 12 residues. Germline V CDR1 and CDR2: SQVTM, ANQGSEA. The ends were cut back, 4 bases at V and 5 bases at J, with 11 bases in the middle. The CDR3 DNA sequence: TGCAGCGTTGCCCAGGGCTGGACTGAAGCTTTCTTT. Residues: CSVAQGWTEAFF.

Only one count was recorded for this clone. The chain joins TRBV2 to TRBJ2-1; tentative D call: TRBD2 (5 bases). This CDR3 is 13 amino acids long. The ends were cut back, 2 bases at V and 4 bases at J, with 6 bases in the middle. From germline, CDR1 is SNHLY and CDR2 FYNNEI. The CDR3 here is CASSESGYNEQFF. The CDR3 DNA is TGTGCCAGCAGTGAATCGGGGTACAATGAGCAGTTCTTC. Full variable domain (remainder filled in from reference TRBV2 and TRBJ2-1): EPEVTQTPSHQVTQMGQEVILRCVPISNHLYFYWYRQILGQKVEFLVSFYNNEISEKSEIFDDQFSVERPDGSNFTLKIRSTKLEDSAMYFCASSESGYNEQFFGPGTRLTVL.

This rearrangement joins TRBV15 to TRBJ1-5; 7 positions agree with TRBD1. The J segment lost 0 bases and the V segment lost 2 bases, leaving 10 bases of the junction unmatched. This CDR3 region has 18 residues. Per the germline V gene, CDR1 is LNHNV and CDR2 is YYDKDF (reference sequence). CDR3 in amino acids: CATSRSTGEVYSNQPQHF. The CDR3 DNA reads as TGTGCCACCAGCAGATCCACAGGGGAGGTTTATAGCAATCAGCCCCAGCATTTT.

V and J are TRBV3-1 (or the pseudogene TRBV3-2) and TRBJ2-3; a weak D match, TRBD2 (6 bases). CDR1 is LGHDT and CDR2 is YNNKEL in the germline V gene (reference sequence). The CDR3 extends over 15 amino acids. Trimming removed 0 bases from V and 4 bases from J, with 11 bases in between. The CDR3 nucleotides are TGTGCCAGCAGCCAAGATCTGGGGGGTTCAGATACGCAGTATTTT. This sequence encodes CASSQDLGGSDTQYF.

This clone has only one observation. The chain is built from TRBV2 and TRBJ1-4; unclear D gene. Trimming left V 1 base short and J 0 bases short, with 9 bases between. CDR1 and CDR2 from the germline V gene are SNHLY and FYNNEI. The CDR3 covers 16 residues. CDR3: CASSEDEVATNEKLFF. DNA of the CDR3: TGTGCCAGCAGTGAAGATGAGGTTGCAACTAATGAAAAACTGTTTTTT.

The DNA of the CDR3 is TGCAGTGCTAGAGGGACAGGGGAAGCTTTCTTT. Encoded protein: CSARGTGEAFF. The chain links TRBV20-1 to TRBJ1-1; 8 bases align to TRBD1. The CDR3 length is 11 residues. Trimming at V came to 1 base and at J to 8 bases, leaving 0 bases not matched to a gene. CDR1 DFQATT and CDR2 SNEGSKA come from the germline V gene (reference sequence).

V usage is TRBV6-2 or TRBV6-3 and J usage is TRBJ2-1; TRBD2 agrees at 7 bases. The CDR3 sequence is 15 residues long. The V segment lost 5 bases and the J segment 1 base; nucleotides outside the gene matches: 5. CDR1 MNHEY and CDR2 SVGEGT come from the germline V gene. The chain's CDR3 is CASSLPGRSYNEQFF. The DNA of the CDR3 is TGTGCCAGCAGTCTCCCCGGGAGGTCCTACAATGAGCAGTTCTTC.

On this clone: The sample has other DNA sequences that encode this CDR3 too. The rearrangement uses TRBV2 and TRBJ2-1; D gene ambiguous. Germline V gives CDR1 SNHLY, CDR2 FYNNEI. V was cut by 8 bases and J by 4 bases, with 9 bases left in between. The CDR3 loop spans 12 amino acids. The DNA for the CDR3 is TGTGCCAGCTCAGTGACTTACAATGAGCAGTTCTTC. Residues: CASSVTYNEQFF.